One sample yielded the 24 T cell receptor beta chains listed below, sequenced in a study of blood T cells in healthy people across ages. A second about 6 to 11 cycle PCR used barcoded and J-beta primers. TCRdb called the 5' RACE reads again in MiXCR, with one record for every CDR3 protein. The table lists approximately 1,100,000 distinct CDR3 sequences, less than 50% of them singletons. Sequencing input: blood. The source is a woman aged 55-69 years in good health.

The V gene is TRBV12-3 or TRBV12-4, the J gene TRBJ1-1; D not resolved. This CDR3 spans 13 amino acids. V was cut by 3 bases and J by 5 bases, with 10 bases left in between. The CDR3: CASSFLASTEAFF. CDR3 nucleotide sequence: TGTGCCAGCAGTTTTTTGGCAAGTACTGAAGCTTTCTTT.

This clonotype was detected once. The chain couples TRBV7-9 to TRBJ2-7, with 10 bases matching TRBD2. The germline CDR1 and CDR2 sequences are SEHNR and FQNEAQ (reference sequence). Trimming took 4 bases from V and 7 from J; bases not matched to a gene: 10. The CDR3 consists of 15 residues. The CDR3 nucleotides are TGTGCCAGCAGCTCTAGCGGGGGCCCCTACAATGAGCAGTACTTC. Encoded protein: CASSSSGGPYNEQYF.

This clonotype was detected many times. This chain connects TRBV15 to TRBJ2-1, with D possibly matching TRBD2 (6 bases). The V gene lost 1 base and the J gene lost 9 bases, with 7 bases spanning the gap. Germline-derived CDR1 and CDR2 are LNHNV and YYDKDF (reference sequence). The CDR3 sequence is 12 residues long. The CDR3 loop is CATSRGGVEQFF. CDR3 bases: TGTGCCACCAGCAGAGGGGGGGTTGAGCAGTTCTTC. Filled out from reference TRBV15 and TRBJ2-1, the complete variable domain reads DAMVIQNPRYQVTQFGKPVTLSCSQTLNHNVMYWYQQKSSQAPKLLFHYYDKDFNNEADTPDNFQSRRPNTSFCFLDIRSPGLGDTAMYLCATSRGGVEQFFGPGTRLTVL.

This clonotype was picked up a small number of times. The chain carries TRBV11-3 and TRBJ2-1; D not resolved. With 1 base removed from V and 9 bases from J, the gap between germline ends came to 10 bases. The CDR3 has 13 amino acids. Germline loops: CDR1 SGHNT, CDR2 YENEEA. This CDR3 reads CASSLAEKGEQFF. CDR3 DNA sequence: TGTGCCAGCAGCTTAGCGGAGAAGGGTGAGCAGTTCTTC.

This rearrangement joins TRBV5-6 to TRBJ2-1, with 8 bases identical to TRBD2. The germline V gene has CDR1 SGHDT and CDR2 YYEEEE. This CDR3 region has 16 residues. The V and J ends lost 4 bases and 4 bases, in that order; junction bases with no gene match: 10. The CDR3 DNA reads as TGTGCCAGCAGCCTCCCGGGACTAGGAGGTTACAATGAGCAGTTCTTC. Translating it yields CASSLPGLGGYNEQFF.

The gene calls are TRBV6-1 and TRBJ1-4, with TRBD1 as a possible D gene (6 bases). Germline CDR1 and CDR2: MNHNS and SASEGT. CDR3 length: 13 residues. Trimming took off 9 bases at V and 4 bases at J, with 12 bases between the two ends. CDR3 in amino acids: CASVRGLNEKLFF. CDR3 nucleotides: TGTGCCAGTGTCAGGGGACTTAATGAAAAACTGTTTTTT.

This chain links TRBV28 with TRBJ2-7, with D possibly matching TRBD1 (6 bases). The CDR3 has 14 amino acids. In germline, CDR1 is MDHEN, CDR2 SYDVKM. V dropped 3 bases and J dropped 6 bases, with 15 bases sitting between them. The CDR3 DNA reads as TGTGCCAGCAGTTTGCCCCACAGGGCCGGCGAGCAGTACTTC. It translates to CASSLPHRAGEQYF.

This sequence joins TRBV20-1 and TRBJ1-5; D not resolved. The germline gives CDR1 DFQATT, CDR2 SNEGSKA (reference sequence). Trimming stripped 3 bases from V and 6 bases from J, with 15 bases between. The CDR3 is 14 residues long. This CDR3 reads CSASTLQYGQPQHF. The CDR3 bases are TGCAGTGCTAGTACCCTACAGTATGGTCAGCCCCAGCATTTT.

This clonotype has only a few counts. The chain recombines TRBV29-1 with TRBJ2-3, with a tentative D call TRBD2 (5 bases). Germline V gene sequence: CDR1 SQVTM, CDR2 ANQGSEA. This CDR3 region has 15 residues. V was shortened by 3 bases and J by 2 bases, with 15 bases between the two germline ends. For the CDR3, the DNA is TGCAGCGTTGAGGGGTGGCACCGGGACACAGATACGCAGTATTTT. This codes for CSVEGWHRDTDTQYF.

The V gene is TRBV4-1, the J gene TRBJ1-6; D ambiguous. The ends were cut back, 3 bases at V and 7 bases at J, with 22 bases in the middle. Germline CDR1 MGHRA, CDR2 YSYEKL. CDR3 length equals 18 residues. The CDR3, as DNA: TGCGCCAGCAGCCATCCGAAGGCACCGGGAGGCTGGAATTCACCCCTCCACTTT. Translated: CASSHPKAPGGWNSPLHF.

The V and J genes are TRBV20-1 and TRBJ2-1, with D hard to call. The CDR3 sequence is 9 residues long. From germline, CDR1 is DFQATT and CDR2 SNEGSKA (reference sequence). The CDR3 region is CRGNNEQFF. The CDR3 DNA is TGCAGGGGGAACAATGAGCAGTTCTTC.

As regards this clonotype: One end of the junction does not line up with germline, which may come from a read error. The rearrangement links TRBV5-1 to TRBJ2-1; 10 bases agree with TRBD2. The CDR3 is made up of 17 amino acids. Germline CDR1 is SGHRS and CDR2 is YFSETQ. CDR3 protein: CVSSLFSSGSFYNEQFF. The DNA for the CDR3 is TGCGTCAGCAGCTTGTTCTCTAGCGGGAGCTTCTACAATGAGCAGTTCTTC.

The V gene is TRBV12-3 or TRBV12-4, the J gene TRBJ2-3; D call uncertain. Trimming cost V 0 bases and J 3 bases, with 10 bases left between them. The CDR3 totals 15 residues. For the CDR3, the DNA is TGTGCCAGCAGTTTAGCGCGGTATCAGACAGATACGCAGTATTTT. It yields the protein CASSLARYQTDTQYF.

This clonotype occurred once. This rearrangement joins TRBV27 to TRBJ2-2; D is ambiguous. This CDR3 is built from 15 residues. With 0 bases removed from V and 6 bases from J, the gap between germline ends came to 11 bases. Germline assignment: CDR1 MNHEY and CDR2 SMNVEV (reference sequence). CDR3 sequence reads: CASSLSARRAGELFF. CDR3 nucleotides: TGTGCCAGCAGTTTATCGGCCCGCCGGGCCGGGGAGCTGTTTTTT.

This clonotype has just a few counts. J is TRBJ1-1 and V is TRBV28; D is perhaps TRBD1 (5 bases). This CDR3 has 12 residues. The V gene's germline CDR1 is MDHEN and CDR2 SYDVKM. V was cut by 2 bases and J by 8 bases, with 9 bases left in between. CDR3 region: CASSLTGIEAFF. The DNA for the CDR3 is TGTGCCAGCAGTTTAACAGGAATAGAAGCTTTCTTT.

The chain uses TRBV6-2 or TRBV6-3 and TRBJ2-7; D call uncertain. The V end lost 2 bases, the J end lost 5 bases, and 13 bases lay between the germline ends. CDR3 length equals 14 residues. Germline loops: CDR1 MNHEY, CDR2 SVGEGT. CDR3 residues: CASSYTAVRNEQYF. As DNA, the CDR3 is TGTGCCAGCAGTTACACCGCGGTAAGGAACGAGCAGTACTTC.

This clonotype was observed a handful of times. The CDR3 bases are TGTGCCAGCAGCGAGGGTTCGACGGAGACCCAGTACTTC. Translating it yields CASSEGSTETQYF. V and J are TRBV9 and TRBJ2-5; D call uncertain. Germline lookup yields CDR1 SGDLS and CDR2 YYNGEE. V was cut by 3 bases and J by 5 bases, with 11 bases left in between. The CDR3 length is 13 residues.

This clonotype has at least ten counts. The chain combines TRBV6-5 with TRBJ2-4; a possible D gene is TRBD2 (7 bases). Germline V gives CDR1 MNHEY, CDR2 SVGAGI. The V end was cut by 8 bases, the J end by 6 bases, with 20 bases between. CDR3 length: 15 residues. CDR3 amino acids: CASWGGSLYGNIQYF. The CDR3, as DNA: TGTGCCAGCTGGGGGGGCAGTTTGTACGGAAACATTCAGTACTTC.

Here the CDR3 reads CASSTRTGGEQYF. The CDR3 region has the DNA TGTGCCAGCAGTACCCGAACAGGGGGCGAGCAGTACTTC. The chain employs TRBV6-2 or TRBV6-3 and TRBJ2-7; 8 bases match TRBD1. The trim removed 5 bases at V and 6 bases at J, leaving 6 bases unmatched. Germline V gene lookup returns CDR1 MNHEY and CDR2 SVGEGT. The CDR3 runs to 13 residues.

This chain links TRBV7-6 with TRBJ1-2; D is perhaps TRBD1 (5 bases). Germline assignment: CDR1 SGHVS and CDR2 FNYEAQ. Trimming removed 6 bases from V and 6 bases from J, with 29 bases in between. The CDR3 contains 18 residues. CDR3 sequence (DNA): TGTGCCAGCAGTCCACTGACAGCGGCACGTAGCTTTAGAGATGGCTACACCTTC. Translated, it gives CASSPLTAARSFRDGYTF. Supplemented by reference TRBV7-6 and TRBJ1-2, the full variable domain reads GAGVSQSPRYKVTKRGQDVALRCDPISGHVSLYWYRQALGQGPEFLTYFNYEAQQDKSGLPNDRFSAERPEGSISTLTIQRTEQRDSAMYRCASSPLTAARSFRDGYTFGSGTRLTVV.

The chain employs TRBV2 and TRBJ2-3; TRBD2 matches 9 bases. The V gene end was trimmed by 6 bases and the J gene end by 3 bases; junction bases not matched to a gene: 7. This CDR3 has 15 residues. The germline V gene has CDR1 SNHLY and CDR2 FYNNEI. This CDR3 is CASSARLAVTDTQYF. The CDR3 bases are TGTGCCAGCAGCGCGCGACTAGCGGTGACAGATACGCAGTATTTT.

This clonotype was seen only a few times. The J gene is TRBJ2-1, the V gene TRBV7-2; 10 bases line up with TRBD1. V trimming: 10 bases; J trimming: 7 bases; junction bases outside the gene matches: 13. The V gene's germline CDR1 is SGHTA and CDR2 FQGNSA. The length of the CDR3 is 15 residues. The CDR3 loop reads CAIYSRDRGLNEQFF. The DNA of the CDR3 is TGTGCCATCTATTCCCGGGACAGGGGTTTGAATGAGCAGTTCTTC.

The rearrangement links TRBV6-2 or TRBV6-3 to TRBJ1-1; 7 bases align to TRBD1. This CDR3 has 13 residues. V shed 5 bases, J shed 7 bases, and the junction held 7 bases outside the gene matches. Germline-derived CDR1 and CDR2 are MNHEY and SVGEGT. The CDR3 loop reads CASSPQGNGEAFF. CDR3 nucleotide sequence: TGTGCCAGCAGTCCACAGGGGAATGGTGAAGCTTTCTTT.

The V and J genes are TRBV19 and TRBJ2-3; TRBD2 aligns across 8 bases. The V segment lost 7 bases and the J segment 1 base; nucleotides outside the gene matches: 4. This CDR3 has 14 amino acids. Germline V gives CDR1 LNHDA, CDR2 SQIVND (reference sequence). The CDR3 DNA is TGTGCCAGTAAGAGCGGGGGCGGCACAGATACGCAGTATTTT. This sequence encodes CASKSGGGTDTQYF.